The present TCR beta chain was sequenced within a study of shared T cell receptors in the human thymus. The CDR3 has 18 residues. Germline trimming cut 6 bases from V and 1 base from J; bases unmatched to any gene: 12. In germline, CDR1 is SGHTA, CDR2 FQGNSA. The repertoire was sequenced with immunoSEQ multiplex PCR; TCRdb's copy has only in-frame clones and lacks some. The sample contains hundreds of thousands of clones, approximately 90% of which appear only once. The data were also submitted as part of a second study, on human thymus T cells.

The chain joins TRBV7-2 to TRBJ2-7, with 13 bases that match TRBD2. Material for sequencing was thymocytes. This clonotype was obtained from a boy under three years old with a congenital heart defect. The CDR3 is CASRPDRGLAGRSYEQYF. The CDR3 DNA reads as TGTGCCAGCAGACCCGACAGGGGACTAGCGGGACGGTCCTACGAGCAGTACTTC. The full variable domain, with the rest looked up from reference TRBV7-2 and TRBJ2-7, is GAGVSQSPSNKVTEKGKDVELRCDPISGHTALYWYRQSLGQGLEFLIYFQGNSAPDKSGLPSDRFSAERTGGSVSTLTIQRTQQEDSAVYLCASRPDRGLAGRSYEQYFGPGTRLTVT.